This TCR beta chain was identified in a study of CD8+ T cells in alopecia areata. The overall study: Oral tofacitinib, 5 to 10 mg twice daily, was given in an open-label trial. By percentage of affected scalp area, the severity of treated patients was scored.

Treatment specified: oral pan-JAK inhibitor, 5-10 mg twice daily. CDR3 length: 13 amino acids. The ends were cut back, 3 bases at V and 8 bases at J, with 10 bases in the middle. Germline V gene lookup returns CDR1 SNHLY and CDR2 FYNNEI. This clone was found once. The antigen is not known. Study-wide points: Treatment with tofacitinib significantly lowered scalp clonality and reduced expanded CD8+ clones among the top 100. Uncertain still, given a single nonresponder, is whether baseline CD8+ expansion links to response.

TCR sequencing used cDNA made by reverse transcription of extracted RNA. Sequenced by immunoSEQ multiplex PCR; TCRdb stores in-frame clones only, minus some. The top ten clones hold approximately 0.7% of a sample with about 190,000 clones, 60% to 70% of them seen once. The source was CD4+ T cells sorted from blood, collected at week 4, from a patient treated with tofacitinib. V and J are TRBV2 and TRBJ2-2; weak D call: TRBD1 (6 bases). This TCR came from a human donor with alopecia areata. CDR3 coding DNA: TGTGCCAGCAGTGATTCGGGGACAGGGGAGCTGTTTTTT. It specifies CASSDSGTGELFF.